This TCR beta chain was sequenced during a study of blood T cell repertoires in COVID-19. This CDR3 region has 16 residues. The V gene's germline CDR1 is SGHNT and CDR2 YENEEA. V shed 1 base, J shed 4 bases, and the junction held 5 bases outside the gene matches. Participants spanned ages roughly 18 to 95 years and resided in about 24 US areas. Cohort allocation depended upon clinical history that participants reported. Study processing details: Scientists estimated how many nucleated cells there were by amplifying reference gene primers. The table came from immunoSEQ multiplex PCR; TCRdb's copy has only in-frame clones and leaves some out. That table supplies the V and J calls and clone size; D and trimming were determined from the DNA. There are roughly 200,000 clones in the sample; 75% to 90% occur only once, and about 9.3% lies in the top ten.

The sequenced sample consisted of PBMCs or T cells enriched from blood (not recorded which). V is TRBV11-3 and J is TRBJ2-2; TRBD2 matches 8 bases. The sequence was collected from a man in his forties who had recovered from COVID-19. The CDR3 region is CASSLARSGSTGELFF. CDR3 DNA: TGTGCCAGCAGCTTAGCTAGGAGCGGGAGCACCGGGGAGCTGTTTTTT.